These 17 T cell receptor beta chains originate from one sample sequenced in a study of T-cell memory formation after mild COVID-19. From the 5' RACE reads, TCRdb called clonotypes with MiXCR, one entry per CDR3 protein. The table lists 550,000 to 650,000 distinct CDR3 sequences, around a sixth of them singletons, with roughly 7.7% in the top ten. What was sequenced was PBMCs or a T cell subset sorted from them (not recorded which). The source is an adult woman who had mild COVID-19 (a few samples of this study predate the infection). Cell type and time point are not known.

The chain carries TRBV7-2 and TRBJ2-3, with TRBD2 matching 8 bases. The CDR3 covers 16 residues. V trimming: 5 bases; J trimming: 2 bases; junction bases outside the gene matches: 9. Germline assignment: CDR1 SGHTA and CDR2 FQGNSA. CDR3 bases: TGTGCCAGCAGCCCGAGTACGGGGGGGGTCACAGATACGCAGTATTTT. Protein: CASSPSTGGVTDTQYF. Combining the CDR3 with reference TRBV7-2 and TRBJ2-3 gives the whole variable domain GAGVSQSPSNKVTEKGKDVELRCDPISGHTALYWYRQSLGQGLEFLIYFQGNSAPDKSGLPSDRFSAERTGGSVSTLTIQRTQQEDSAVYLCASSPSTGGVTDTQYFGPGTRLTVL.

This chain links TRBV9 with TRBJ2-2; D ambiguous. Germline-derived CDR1 and CDR2 are SGDLS and YYNGEE. The CDR3 has 13 residues. Trimming removed 0 bases at V and 5 bases at J, with 5 bases between. The CDR3 sequence is CASSVGHTGELFF. The CDR3 DNA reads TGTGCCAGCAGCGTAGGGCATACCGGGGAGCTGTTTTTT. Combining the CDR3 with reference TRBV9 and TRBJ2-2 gives the whole variable domain DSGVTQTPKHLITATGQRVTLRCSPRSGDLSVYWYQQSLDQGLQFLIQYYNGEERAKGNILERFSAQQFPDLHSELNLSSLELGDSALYFCASSVGHTGELFFGEGSRLTVL.

The chain uses TRBV20-1 and TRBJ1-6; D ambiguous. The CDR3 loop spans 16 amino acids. From germline, CDR1 is DFQATT and CDR2 SNEGSKA (reference sequence). V lost 0 bases to trimming and J lost 0 bases, with 9 bases between them. The CDR3 DNA sequence: TGCAGTGCTAGAGATGATCGTTCCTCCTATAATTCACCCCTCCACTTT. Translation: CSARDDRSSYNSPLHF.

This clonotype was counted a few times. The genes are TRBV29-1 and TRBJ2-1; 7 bases fit TRBD2. The junction had 4 bases not matched to a gene; V was cut back by 3 bases and J by 8 bases. The CDR3 has 12 residues. Germline V CDR1 and CDR2: SQVTM, ANQGSEA. As DNA, the CDR3 is TGCAGCGTTGATGACCGGGGGGATGAGCAGTTCTTC. Its translation is CSVDDRGDEQFF.

The V call is TRBV20-1, the J call TRBJ2-7, with TRBD1 as a possible D gene (5 bases). The germline V gene encodes CDR1 DFQATT and CDR2 SNEGSKA (reference sequence). Trimming left V 2 bases short and J 0 bases short, with 14 bases between. CDR3 size: 15 residues. Here the CDR3 DNA reads TGCAGTGCTAGAATTTTAGGACACGGCTCCTACGAGCAGTACTTC. The encoded protein is CSARILGHGSYEQYF.

This clonotype was seen repeatedly, ten times or more. This chain joins TRBV29-1 and TRBJ2-3, with D maybe TRBD1 (6 bases). The V gene's germline CDR1 is SQVTM and CDR2 ANQGSEA. Between the trimmed V and J ends, which lost 5 bases and 4 bases, there was a span of 7 bases. The CDR3 totals 11 residues. Here the CDR3 reads CSVNRADTQYF. The CDR3 DNA follows: TGCAGCGTTAACAGGGCAGATACGCAGTATTTT.

This clonotype was seen ten or more times. This chain connects TRBV18 to TRBJ1-1; 7 positions match TRBD1. CDR3 size: 14 residues. With V trimmed by 2 bases and J by 1 base, 1 base remained unmatched. Germline CDR1 KGHSH, CDR2 LQKENI. CDR3 in amino acids: CASSPYRGNTEAFF. The CDR3 DNA sequence: TGTGCCAGCTCACCATACAGGGGGAACACTGAAGCTTTCTTT. Together with reference TRBV18 and TRBJ1-1, the CDR3 gives the full variable domain: NAGVMQNPRHLVRRRGQEARLRCSPMKGHSHVYWYRQLPEEGLKFMVYLQKENIIDESGMPKERFSAEFPKEGPSILRIQQVVRGDSAAYFCASSPYRGNTEAFFGQGTRLTVV.

This clonotype was picked up many times. The chain combines TRBV28 with TRBJ2-7, with 8 bases identical to TRBD1. J was trimmed by 5 bases and V by 4 bases; bases with no gene match: 13. Germline V gives CDR1 MDHEN, CDR2 SYDVKM. The CDR3 contains 16 residues. Here the CDR3 reads CASSSPPGQGSDEQYF. For the CDR3, the DNA is TGTGCCAGCAGTTCCCCCCCAGGACAGGGCTCGGACGAGCAGTACTTC.

V gene TRBV13 combines with J gene TRBJ2-1; a weak D match, TRBD2 (5 bases). Germline V gives CDR1 PRHDT, CDR2 FYEKMQ (reference sequence). The CDR3 covers 16 residues. Trimming took 6 bases from V and 3 from J, leaving 18 bases between them. The CDR3 DNA follows: TGTGCCAGCAGTTCCAGCGGAGCGCCCCACTACAATGAGCAGTTCTTC. Protein product: CASSSSGAPHYNEQFF.

This clonotype has only a few counts. This rearrangement joins TRBV28 to TRBJ2-7, with D possibly called TRBD1 or TRBD2 (6 bases each). The CDR3 length is 11 residues. The germline V gene has CDR1 MDHEN and CDR2 SYDVKM. This CDR3 is CAHGGPYEQYF. The CDR3 nucleotides read TGTGCACATGGGGGGCCCTACGAGCAGTACTTC.

This clonotype was seen more than once but under ten times. The genes are TRBV4-1 and TRBJ2-2, with 9 bases fitting TRBD2. The V gene end was trimmed by 4 bases and the J gene end by 1 base; junction bases not matched to a gene: 7. The CDR3 is 17 amino acids. Germline assignment: CDR1 MGHRA and CDR2 YSYEKL. CDR3 sequence: CASSPNLAGLNTGELFF. The CDR3 DNA reads TGCGCCAGCAGCCCGAATCTAGCGGGGTTGAACACCGGGGAGCTGTTTTTT.

The gene calls are TRBV19 and TRBJ1-2; D not resolved. The CDR3 totals 18 residues. The V end was cut by 0 bases, the J end by 6 bases, with 23 bases between. Germline V gene lookup returns CDR1 LNHDA and CDR2 SQIVND (reference sequence). CDR3 region: CASSIESLGPLRNHGYTF. The CDR3 nucleotides read TGTGCCAGTAGTATAGAATCCCTTGGGCCCTTGAGGAACCATGGCTACACCTTC.

This chain connects TRBV6-2 or TRBV6-3 to TRBJ2-3, with TRBD2 matching over 12 bases. Germline CDR1 is MNHEY and CDR2 is SVGEGT. J lost 4 bases, V lost 0 bases, and 8 bases had no gene match. This CDR3 is built from 18 residues. CDR3: CASSYSRTSGAESDTQYF. The CDR3 region has the DNA TGTGCCAGCAGTTACTCAAGGACTAGCGGGGCCGAGTCAGATACGCAGTATTTT.

This clonotype showed up just a few times. V gene TRBV3-1 combines with J gene TRBJ2-2, with D uncertain. The CDR3 runs to 16 residues. V shed 0 bases and J shed 0 bases, with 8 bases lying between them. CDR1 is LGHDT and CDR2 is YNNKEL in the germline V gene (reference sequence). CDR3 nucleotides: TGTGCCAGCAGCCAAGATCTGGCAGCGAACACCGGGGAGCTGTTTTTT. Translation: CASSQDLAANTGELFF.

A few counts support this clonotype. The J gene is TRBJ2-7, the V gene TRBV12-3 or TRBV12-4; weak D call: TRBD2 (5 bases). Trimming left V 2 bases short and J 7 bases short, with 9 bases between. The CDR3 has 12 residues. This chain's CDR3 is CASSLSRVEQYF. CDR3 coding DNA: TGTGCCAGCAGTTTATCGAGGGTAGAGCAGTACTTC.

This chain links TRBV7-3 with TRBJ1-1; D is possibly TRBD1 (6 bases). The V end lost 6 bases, the J end lost 1 base, and 9 bases lay between the germline ends. This CDR3 has 13 amino acids. Germline lookup yields CDR1 SGHTA and CDR2 FQGTGA. The CDR3, as DNA: TGTGCCAGCAGTTGGACAGCGAACACTGAAGCTTTCTTT. Protein: CASSWTANTEAFF.

J is TRBJ2-1 and V is TRBV9; D is perhaps TRBD1 (6 bases). The CDR3 has 16 amino acids. The germline V and J ends were trimmed by 4 bases and 7 bases, with 21 bases remaining between them. The germline V gene encodes CDR1 SGDLS and CDR2 YYNGEE. DNA for the CDR3: TGTGCCAGCAGCATCTCTAGCTCTTCCAGGGGTAATGAGCAGTTCTTC. Translation: CASSISSSSRGNEQFF.